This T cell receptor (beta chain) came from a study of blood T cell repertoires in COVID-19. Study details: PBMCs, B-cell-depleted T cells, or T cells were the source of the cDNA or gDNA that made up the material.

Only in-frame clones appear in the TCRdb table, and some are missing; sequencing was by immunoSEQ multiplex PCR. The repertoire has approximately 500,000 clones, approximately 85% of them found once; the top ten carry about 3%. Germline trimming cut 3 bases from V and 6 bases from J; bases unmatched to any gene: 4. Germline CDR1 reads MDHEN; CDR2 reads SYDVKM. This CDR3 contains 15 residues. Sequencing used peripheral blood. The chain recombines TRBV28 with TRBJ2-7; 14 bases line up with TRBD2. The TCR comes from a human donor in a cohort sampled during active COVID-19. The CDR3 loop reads CASSLGLAGVGEQYF. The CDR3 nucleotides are TGTGCCAGCAGTTTGGGACTAGCGGGAGTGGGCGAGCAGTACTTC.